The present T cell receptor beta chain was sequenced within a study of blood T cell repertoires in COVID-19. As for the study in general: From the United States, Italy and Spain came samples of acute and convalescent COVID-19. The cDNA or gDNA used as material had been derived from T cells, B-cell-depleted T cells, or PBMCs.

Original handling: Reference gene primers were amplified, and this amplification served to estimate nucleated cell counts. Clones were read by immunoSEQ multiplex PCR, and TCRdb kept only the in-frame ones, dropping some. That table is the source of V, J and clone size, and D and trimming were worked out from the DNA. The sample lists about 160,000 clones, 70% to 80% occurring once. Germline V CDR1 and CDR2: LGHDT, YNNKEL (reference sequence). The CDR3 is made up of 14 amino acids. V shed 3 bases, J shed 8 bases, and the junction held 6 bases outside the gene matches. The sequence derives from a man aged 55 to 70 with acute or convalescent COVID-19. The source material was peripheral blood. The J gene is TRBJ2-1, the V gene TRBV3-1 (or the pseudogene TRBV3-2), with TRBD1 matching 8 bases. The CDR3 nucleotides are TGTGCCAGCAGCCAGGGCAGGGGGCGCGATGAGCAGTTCTTC. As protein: CASSQGRGRDEQFF.